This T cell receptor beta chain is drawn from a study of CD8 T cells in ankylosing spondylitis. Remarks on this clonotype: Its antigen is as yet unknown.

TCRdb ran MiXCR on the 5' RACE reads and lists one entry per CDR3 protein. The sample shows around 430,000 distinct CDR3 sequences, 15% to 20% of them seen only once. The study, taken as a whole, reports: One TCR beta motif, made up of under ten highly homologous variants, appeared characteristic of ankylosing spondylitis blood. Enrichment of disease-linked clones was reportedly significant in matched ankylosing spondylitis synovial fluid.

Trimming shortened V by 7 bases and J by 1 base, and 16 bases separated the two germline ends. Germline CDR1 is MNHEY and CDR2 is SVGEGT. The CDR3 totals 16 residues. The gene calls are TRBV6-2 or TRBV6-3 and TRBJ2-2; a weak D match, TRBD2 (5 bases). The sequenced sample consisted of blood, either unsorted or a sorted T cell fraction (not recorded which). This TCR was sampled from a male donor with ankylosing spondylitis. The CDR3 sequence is CASTARGAGNTGELFF. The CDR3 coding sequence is TGTGCCAGCACTGCCCGGGGAGCAGGGAACACCGGGGAGCTGTTTTTT.